The next 29 T cell receptor beta chains were all read from a single sample in a study of blood T cells in healthy people across ages. The use of a sample-barcoded 5' primer and a J-beta primer mix characterized a second PCR of about 7 to 12 cycles. One entry per CDR3 protein results from TCRdb running MiXCR on the 5' RACE reads. The top ten clones hold roughly a sixth of a sample with hundreds of thousands of distinct CDR3 sequences, 29% of them seen once. Sequencing was carried out using blood. The receptors come from a woman older than 75 in good health.

The V and J genes are TRBV12-3 or TRBV12-4 and TRBJ1-2; TRBD1 aligns across 7 bases. CDR3 size: 13 residues. Trimming removed 6 bases from V and 2 bases from J; junction bases left unmatched: 3. Here the CDR3 DNA reads TGTGCCAGCAGGTCACAGGGGAACTATGGCTACACCTTC. This sequence encodes CASRSQGNYGYTF.

This clonotype was detected many times. J is TRBJ2-1 and V is TRBV25-1; the D gene is possibly TRBD1 (6 bases). The CDR3 loop spans 14 amino acids. Germline loops: CDR1 MGHDK, CDR2 SYGVNS. The ends were cut back, 6 bases at V and 0 bases at J, with 9 bases in the middle. The CDR3 DNA sequence: TGTGCCAGCAGAGGACAGACCTCCTACAATGAGCAGTTCTTC. It is translated as CASRGQTSYNEQFF.

The rearrangement joins TRBV7-9 to TRBJ2-1; 8 bases line up with TRBD1. Trimming at V came to 3 bases and at J to 10 bases, leaving 8 bases not matched to a gene. Germline V lookup: CDR1 SEHNR, CDR2 FQNEAQ (reference sequence). The CDR3 consists of 14 residues. CDR3: CASSFPRQGREQFF. In DNA, the CDR3 is TGTGCCAGCAGCTTCCCCCGACAGGGGAGGGAGCAGTTCTTC.

There are many counts of this clonotype. The rearrangement uses TRBV27 and TRBJ1-1, with 9 bases identical to TRBD1. Germline CDR1 MNHEY, CDR2 SMNVEV (reference sequence). This CDR3 spans 15 amino acids. Unmatched junction bases numbered 9, after V lost 5 bases and J lost 5 bases. CDR3 protein: CASSIRQGDRTEAFF. The CDR3 DNA follows: TGTGCCAGCAGTATCAGACAGGGGGACAGGACTGAAGCTTTCTTT.

This clonotype came up many times. CDR3 loop: CASRPGQDNQPQHF. Here the CDR3 DNA reads TGTGCCAGCAGACCGGGACAGGACAATCAGCCCCAGCATTTT. The chain joins TRBV6-6 to TRBJ1-5; 8 nucleotides align to TRBD1. CDR1 MNHNY and CDR2 SVGAGI come from the germline V gene (reference sequence). The CDR3 covers 14 residues. Losses at the gene ends were 6 bases for V and 3 bases for J; bases not matched to a gene: 4.

The sample holds a few counts of this clonotype. One base away lies a much larger clone, so this may be a sequencing read error. V and J are TRBV12-3 or TRBV12-4 and TRBJ2-1, with 10 nucleotides matching TRBD1. This CDR3 is built from 16 residues. Trimming took 7 bases from V and 8 from J; bases not matched to a gene: 14. The CDR3 nucleotides are TGTGCCAGCACCGGCAACCCGGGACAGGGGTGCGATGAGCAGTTCTTC. Protein: CASTGNPGQGCDEQFF.

The chain carries TRBV21-1 and TRBJ2-1. TRBV21-1 is a pseudogene locus. CDR3 length: 21 residues. The CDR3 is CASSKGKESIPGPTSYNEQFF. CDR3 sequence (DNA): TGTGCCAGCAGCAAAGGGAAGGAAAGTATACCTGGACCTACATCCTACAATGAGCAGTTCTTC.

Comments on this clonotype: A much larger clone is a single base away; this may be a read error. The CDR3 sequence: CSARGLAGLCEQYF. In DNA form, the CDR3 reads TGCAGTGCTAGAGGACTAGCGGGGCTATGCGAGCAGTACTTC. The V and J genes are TRBV20-1 and TRBJ2-7, with 11 bases lining up with TRBD2. The CDR3 consists of 14 residues. The ends lost 1 base at V and 6 bases at J; junction bases unmatched: 5. From germline, CDR1 is DFQATT and CDR2 SNEGSKA (reference sequence).

This clonotype was detected only a few times. The chain couples TRBV4-3 to TRBJ1-6, with unresolved D. The CDR3 is 16 residues long. The V gene's germline CDR1 is LGHNA and CDR2 YSLEER. V dropped 0 bases and J dropped 4 bases, with 10 bases sitting between them. In DNA, the CDR3 is TGCGCCAGCAGCCAAGAGTCCAGACCGTATAATTCACCCCTCCACTTT. It codes for CASSQESRPYNSPLHF.

This clonotype has more than one count but fewer than ten. V is TRBV7-9 and J is TRBJ2-1; D might be TRBD1 (5 bases). The CDR3 is made up of 14 amino acids. Germline V gene sequence: CDR1 SEHNR, CDR2 FQNEAQ (reference sequence). Trimming took off 4 bases at V and 9 bases at J, with 16 bases between the two ends. Here the CDR3 reads CASSSGSFQGEQFF. The CDR3 coding sequence is TGTGCCAGCAGCTCTGGTTCTTTTCAGGGTGAGCAGTTCTTC.

With regard to this clonotype: One junction end disagrees with the germline gene, perhaps due to a read error. The chain has TRBV7-2 and TRBJ1-2, with D possibly matching TRBD1 (6 bases). The germline V gene encodes CDR1 SGHTA and CDR2 FQGNSA. CDR3 size: 15 residues. CDR3 loop: CASSLDVQGSLGCTF. CDR3 bases: TGTGCCAGCAGCTTAGACGTCCAGGGGTCCCTTGGCTGCACCTTC.

This clonotype has more than one count but fewer than ten. V is TRBV9 and J is TRBJ1-2; no clear D gene. The CDR3 has 13 residues. V was cut by 0 bases and J by 8 bases, with 11 bases left in between. CDR1 and CDR2 (germline): SGDLS, YYNGEE. The CDR3: CASSVEGQRGYTF. For the CDR3, the DNA is TGTGCCAGCAGCGTAGAGGGCCAGAGGGGCTACACCTTC.

The sample holds many counts of this clonotype. This chain links TRBV6-2 or TRBV6-3 with TRBJ2-1; 9 nucleotides match TRBD1. The V gene end was trimmed by 5 bases and the J gene end by 5 bases; junction bases not matched to a gene: 7. CDR3 length equals 15 residues. Germline loops: CDR1 MNHEY, CDR2 SVGEGT. In nucleotides, the CDR3 is TGTGCCAGCAGTAACCCGGGACAGGGCAACAATGAGCAGTTCTTC. It translates to CASSNPGQGNNEQFF.

This clonotype was detected many times. CDR3 loop: CASSPFSGANVLTF. The DNA of the CDR3 is TGTGCCAGCAGTCCCTTCTCTGGGGCCAACGTCCTGACTTTC. V usage is TRBV12-3 or TRBV12-4 and J usage is TRBJ2-6; D remains ambiguous. V dropped 5 bases and J dropped 0 bases, with 5 bases sitting between them. The CDR3 is made up of 14 amino acids.

Turning to this clonotype: One end of the junction is discordant with germline, which a read error may explain. The rearrangement links TRBV7-8 to TRBJ2-6, with D unclear. CDR3 size: 15 residues. CDR1 is SGHVS and CDR2 is FQNEAQ in the germline V gene. The CDR3 here is CASSVRASGVNVLTF. The CDR3 DNA follows: TGTGCCAGCAGCGTAAGAGCCTCTGGGGTCAACGTCCTGACTTTC.

This clonotype was counted many times. The chain uses TRBV7-9 and TRBJ1-1, with D maybe TRBD1 (6 bases). Germline lookup yields CDR1 SEHNR and CDR2 FQNEAQ (reference sequence). V gave up 3 bases and J gave up 1 base, with 9 bases separating them. The CDR3 is made up of 14 amino acids. DNA of the CDR3: TGTGCCAGCAGCTTCCCACAGGGGAACACTGAAGCTTTCTTT. Amino acids: CASSFPQGNTEAFF.

Ten or more counts support this clonotype. The genes are TRBV20-1 and TRBJ2-7; 8 bases match TRBD2. Germline CDR1 is DFQATT and CDR2 is SNEGSKA (reference sequence). J lost 2 bases, V lost 3 bases, and 3 bases had no gene match. The CDR3 is made up of 13 amino acids. The DNA of the CDR3 is TGCAGTGCTAGGAGCGGGGGTCCCTACGAGCAGTACTTC. Its translation: CSARSGGPYEQYF.

Ten or more counts support this clonotype. The chain couples TRBV18 to TRBJ2-7, with D perhaps matching TRBD1 (6 bases). The V gene lost 4 bases and the J gene lost 1 base, with 20 bases spanning the gap. Germline CDR1 KGHSH, CDR2 LQKENI. The CDR3 runs to 17 residues. The CDR3 region is CASSLRRDTPRSYEQYF. CDR3 sequence (DNA): TGTGCCAGCTCACTTAGAAGGGACACACCTCGGTCCTACGAGCAGTACTTC.

The chain employs TRBV4-2 and TRBJ1-2, with D hard to call. V was shortened by 0 bases and J by 0 bases, with 8 bases between the two germline ends. This CDR3 has 15 residues. Germline V gene sequence: CDR1 LGHNA, CDR2 YNFKEQ. CDR3: CASSQEVAANYGYTF. CDR3 DNA: TGTGCCAGCAGCCAAGAGGTCGCAGCTAACTATGGCTACACCTTC.

This clonotype was found many times. This rearrangement joins TRBV7-9 to TRBJ2-6, with D hard to call. Trimming shortened V by 1 base and J by 0 bases, and 10 bases separated the two germline ends. Germline V gives CDR1 SEHNR, CDR2 FQNEAQ (reference sequence). The CDR3 length is 17 residues. The CDR3 sequence: CASSLVVTDSGANVLTF. DNA for the CDR3: TGTGCCAGCAGCTTAGTTGTTACAGACTCTGGGGCCAACGTCCTGACTTTC.

This clonotype was detected many times. The J gene is TRBJ2-5, the V gene TRBV14; 7 nucleotides agree with TRBD2. Germline V gene data show CDR1 as SGHDN and CDR2 as FVKESK. The CDR3 contains 15 residues. J lost 2 bases, V lost 4 bases, and 7 bases had no gene match. CDR3 sequence (DNA): TGTGCCAGCAGCCGACTCCGGGGGGAACAAGAGACCCAGTACTTC. Translating it yields CASSRLRGEQETQYF.

The chain employs TRBV5-6 and TRBJ1-5, with TRBD1 matching 7 bases. Germline CDR1 SGHDT, CDR2 YYEEEE. V shed 4 bases, J shed 7 bases, and the junction held 11 bases outside the gene matches. The CDR3 extends over 15 amino acids. CDR3 amino acids: CASSRGQAEGQPQHF. For the CDR3, the DNA is TGTGCCAGCAGCCGCGGACAGGCAGAGGGACAGCCCCAGCATTTT.

At least ten counts were recorded for this clonotype. This rearrangement joins TRBV12-3 or TRBV12-4 to TRBJ2-7, with D possibly matching TRBD2 (5 bases). This CDR3 region has 16 residues. Trimming cost V 3 bases and J 0 bases, with 15 bases left between them. As DNA, the CDR3 is TGTGCCAGCAGTTTGGGCGAGGGTTCGGGCTCCTACGAGCAGTACTTC. Translated: CASSLGEGSGSYEQYF.

This chain connects TRBV6-1 to TRBJ2-3, with TRBD2 matching 7 bases. The V segment lost 2 bases and the J segment 6 bases; nucleotides outside the gene matches: 2. CDR1 is MNHNS, CDR2 SASEGT, per germline. The CDR3 runs to 13 residues. The DNA for the CDR3 is TGTGCCAGCAGTGAACTAGCGGAGGATACGCAGTATTTT. The encoded protein is CASSELAEDTQYF.

Concerning this clonotype: This clone may be a read error of a much larger clone one base away. J is TRBJ2-1 and V is TRBV11-2; no clear D gene. CDR3 size: 14 residues. Trimming took off 5 bases at V and 8 bases at J, with 16 bases between the two ends. Per germline, CDR1 SGHAT and CDR2 FQNNGV. This CDR3 reads CASSEASLGHEQFF. In DNA, the CDR3 is TGTGCCAGCAGCGAGGCCAGTTTGGGCCATGAGCAGTTCTTC.

In regard to this clonotype: A read error is possible here, since a much larger clone lies one base away. This chain connects TRBV14 to TRBJ2-4; TRBD2 is a possible D gene (5 bases). The ends were cut back, 1 base at V and 12 bases at J, with 19 bases in the middle. The CDR3 sequence is 15 residues long. CDR1 SGHDN and CDR2 FVKESK come from the germline V gene. In DNA, the CDR3 is TGTGCCAGCAGCCAAGGTCCCGGGAACAACTACGATCAGTACTTC. Translated: CASSQGPGNNYDQYF.

This clonotype has a handful of counts. The V call is TRBV9, the J call TRBJ2-1; D possibly corresponds to TRBD1 (5 bases). V was shortened by 5 bases and J by 5 bases, with 17 bases between the two germline ends. From germline, CDR1 is SGDLS and CDR2 YYNGEE. The CDR3 extends over 15 amino acids. The CDR3 sequence: CASRPGANINNEQFF. DNA for the CDR3: TGTGCCAGCAGGCCTGGGGCGAACATTAACAATGAGCAGTTCTTC.

In its sample, this clonotype was seen a few times. The chain links TRBV20-1 to TRBJ1-1; no firm D call. This CDR3 comprises 15 residues. The germline CDR1 and CDR2 sequences are DFQATT and SNEGSKA (reference sequence). V was trimmed by 6 bases and J by 4 bases, leaving 21 bases between them. The CDR3 DNA is TGCAGTGCCCAGGATAGGAGGACCCGGCTCACTGAAGCTTTCTTT. Its protein product is CSAQDRRTRLTEAFF.

Of note for this clonotype: It is likely a read error, because the conserved phenylalanine at the end of the CDR3 is missing. No DNA is shown, since the ends of the CDR3 on it are uncertain; the CDR3 is the one TCRdb lists. The chain combines TRBV21-1 with TRBJ2-7; the D call TRBD1 from the table was never checked on the DNA. TRBV21-1 has pseudogene status. The CDR3 is 17 residues long, counting both termini. The CDR3 loop is CASSKGRDRGLATSSTS.